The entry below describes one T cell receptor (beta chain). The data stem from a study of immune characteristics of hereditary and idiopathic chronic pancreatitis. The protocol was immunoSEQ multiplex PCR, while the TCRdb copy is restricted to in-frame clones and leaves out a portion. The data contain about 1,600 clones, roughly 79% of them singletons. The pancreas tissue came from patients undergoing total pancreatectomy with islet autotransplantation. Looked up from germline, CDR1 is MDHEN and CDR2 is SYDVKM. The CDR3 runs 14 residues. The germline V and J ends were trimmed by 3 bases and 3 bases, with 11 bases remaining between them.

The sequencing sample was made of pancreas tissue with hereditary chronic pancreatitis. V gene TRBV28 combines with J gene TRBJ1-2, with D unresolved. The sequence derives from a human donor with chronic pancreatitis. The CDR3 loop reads CASSFLDGYYGYTF. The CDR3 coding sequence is TGTGCCAGCAGTTTCCTGGACGGCTACTATGGCTACACCTTC.